Following are 30 T cell receptor beta chains from one sample sequenced in a study of CD8 T cells in Susac syndrome. Roughly 0.45 to 1 ug RNA was reverse transcribed with random hexamers. Via MiXCR, TCRdb re-called the immunoSEQ multiplex PCR reads, giving one row per CDR3 protein. The sample has 95,000 to 150,000 distinct CDR3 sequences, 85% to 95% seen once; the top ten hold about 0.27%. Sequenced: CD8+ T cells from PBMCs. The origin of the receptors is a human donor with Susac syndrome.

DNA of the CDR3: TGTGCCAGCAGTTTACCACCCCGAAGCGGCCAGACCCAGTACTTC. Amino acid sequence: CASSLPPRSGQTQYF. The rearrangement joins TRBV12-3 or TRBV12-4 to TRBJ2-5, with D possibly matching TRBD2 (5 bases). This CDR3 contains 15 residues. Trimming left V 2 bases short and J 6 bases short, with 16 bases between.

This chain links TRBV6-2 or TRBV6-3 with TRBJ2-7; weak D call: TRBD1 (6 bases). V was shortened by 2 bases and J by 5 bases, with 10 bases between the two germline ends. Germline lookup yields CDR1 MNHEY and CDR2 SVGEGT. CDR3 length equals 13 residues. The CDR3 loop reads CASSYVAGDEQYF. For the CDR3, the DNA is TGTGCCAGCAGTTACGTGGCAGGGGACGAGCAGTACTTC.

V gene TRBV7-9 combines with J gene TRBJ2-1, with TRBD2 matching 7 bases. With V trimmed by 6 bases and J by 9 bases, 8 bases remained unmatched. This CDR3 has 13 amino acids. CDR1 is SEHNR, CDR2 FQNEAQ, per germline (reference sequence). CDR3: CASRSSGVLEQFF. The CDR3 DNA follows: TGTGCCAGCAGATCAAGCGGGGTCCTTGAGCAGTTCTTC. The complete variable domain, with remaining parts taken from reference TRBV7-9 and TRBJ2-1, reads DTGVSQNPRHKITKRGQNVTFRCDPISEHNRLYWYRQTLGQGPEFLTYFQNEAQLEKSRLLSDRFSAERPKGSFSTLEIQRTEQGDSAMYLCASRSSGVLEQFFGPGTRLTVL.

This rearrangement joins TRBV3-1 to TRBJ1-2; D uncertain. The CDR3 runs 15 residues. Germline V gene sequence: CDR1 LGHDT, CDR2 YNNKEL (reference sequence). Between the trimmed V and J ends, which lost 0 bases and 4 bases, there was a span of 12 bases. CDR3 amino acids: CASSQDWGALYGYTF. CDR3 DNA: TGTGCCAGCAGCCAAGACTGGGGAGCGCTCTATGGCTACACCTTC.

The chain carries TRBV7-9 and TRBJ1-6, with D unclear. This CDR3 region has 12 residues. The germline V gene has CDR1 SEHNR and CDR2 FQNEAQ (reference sequence). The V end lost 8 bases, the J end lost 5 bases, and 7 bases lay between the germline ends. CDR3 DNA: TGTGCCAGCGGCGCGGATAATTCACCCCTCCACTTT. Translated: CASGADNSPLHF. Full variable domain (remainder filled in from reference TRBV7-9 and TRBJ1-6): DTGVSQNPRHKITKRGQNVTFRCDPISEHNRLYWYRQTLGQGPEFLTYFQNEAQLEKSRLLSDRFSAERPKGSFSTLEIQRTEQGDSAMYLCASGADNSPLHFGNGTRLTVT.

Only a few counts were recorded for this clonotype. The chain couples TRBV27 to TRBJ1-1; D perhaps matches TRBD1 (5 bases). V dropped 3 bases and J dropped 1 base, with 9 bases sitting between them. The V gene's germline CDR1 is MNHEY and CDR2 SMNVEV (reference sequence). This CDR3 contains 14 residues. The CDR3 region is CASSLVGPNTEAFF. CDR3 coding DNA: TGTGCCAGCAGTTTGGTGGGACCGAACACTGAAGCTTTCTTT.

CDR3 nucleotides: TGTGCCAGCAAGAGCGGGGGCACCTACGAGCAGTACTTC. This codes for CASKSGGTYEQYF. V and J are TRBV2 and TRBJ2-7, with TRBD2 identical over 8 bases. The V and J ends lost 7 bases and 2 bases, in that order; junction bases with no gene match: 4. Germline loops: CDR1 SNHLY, CDR2 FYNNEI. This CDR3 is built from 13 residues. The full variable domain, its missing parts supplied by reference TRBV2 and TRBJ2-7, is EPEVTQTPSHQVTQMGQEVILRCVPISNHLYFYWYRQILGQKVEFLVSFYNNEISEKSEIFDDQFSVERPDGSNFTLKIRSTKLEDSAMYFCASKSGGTYEQYFGPGTRLTVT.

This clonotype was counted once. The rearrangement joins TRBV29-1 to TRBJ2-4, with D perhaps TRBD1 (6 bases). Trimming took off 6 bases at V and 0 bases at J, with 12 bases between the two ends. The CDR3 extends over 14 amino acids. Germline CDR1 and CDR2: SQVTM and ANQGSEA. Written as DNA, the CDR3 is TGCAGCGTGCAAATACAGGGAGCCAAAAACATTCAGTACTTC. Translation gives CSVQIQGAKNIQYF.

This clonotype was observed a single time. This chain connects TRBV29-1 to TRBJ1-2; 7 bases agree with TRBD1. CDR1 SQVTM and CDR2 ANQGSEA come from the germline V gene. The junction had 9 bases not matched to a gene; V was cut back by 7 bases and J by 4 bases. The CDR3 consists of 13 residues. Here the CDR3 reads CSAQGDPSYGYTF. The CDR3 coding sequence is TGCAGCGCTCAGGGGGACCCCAGCTATGGCTACACCTTC.

The chain links TRBV7-9 to TRBJ2-5; D might be TRBD1 or TRBD2, each matching 5 bases. Germline V gives CDR1 SEHNR, CDR2 FQNEAQ (reference sequence). Between the trimmed V and J ends, which lost 6 bases and 4 bases, there was a span of 15 bases. The CDR3 totals 14 residues. The CDR3 here is CASRREGTRETQYF. Written as DNA, the CDR3 is TGTGCCAGCAGGCGAGAGGGGACCCGAGAGACCCAGTACTTC.

The gene calls are TRBV20-1 and TRBJ2-7; maybe TRBD2 (6 bases). Per germline, CDR1 DFQATT and CDR2 SNEGSKA (reference sequence). Trimming took 5 bases from V and 5 from J, leaving 16 bases between them. CDR3 size: 13 residues. The CDR3 DNA reads TGCAGTGCTCCCCGGGCGGGATCTCACGAGCAGTACTTC. Its translation is CSAPRAGSHEQYF.

The J gene is TRBJ1-5, the V gene TRBV27; TRBD1 is a possible D gene (5 bases). The CDR3 loop spans 13 amino acids. CDR1 and CDR2 from the germline V gene are MNHEY and SMNVEV (reference sequence). Deletions cut 3 bases from V and 3 bases from J, with 6 bases between. CDR3 amino acids: CASSFRDNQPQHF. DNA of the CDR3: TGTGCCAGCAGTTTCAGGGACAATCAGCCCCAGCATTTT.

This chain joins TRBV29-1 and TRBJ2-5; D may be TRBD2 (5 bases). Germline lookup yields CDR1 SQVTM and CDR2 ANQGSEA. There are 15 residues in the CDR3. V shed 4 bases and J shed 4 bases, with 19 bases lying between them. The CDR3, as DNA: TGCAGCGTTGGAGAGGGCACTTCCAAAGGAGAGACCCAGTACTTC. Translation: CSVGEGTSKGETQYF.

This chain connects TRBV12-3 or TRBV12-4 to TRBJ2-5; D call uncertain. The CDR3 is 12 amino acids. Deletions cut 10 bases from V and 3 bases from J, with 12 bases between. DNA of the CDR3: TGTGCCACCTCCGTTGGAGAAGAGACCCAGTACTTC. Translating gives CATSVGEETQYF.

This clonotype showed up just once. The chain has TRBV7-9 and TRBJ1-1; D is uncertain. This CDR3 is built from 14 residues. Trimming took off 0 bases at V and 0 bases at J, with 5 bases between the two ends. Germline loops: CDR1 SEHNR, CDR2 FQNEAQ (reference sequence). The CDR3 bases are TGTGCCAGCAGCTTAGCCCTTATGAACACTGAAGCTTTCTTT. Its translation is CASSLALMNTEAFF.

This chain links TRBV3-1 with TRBJ2-7; maybe TRBD2 (5 bases). The V gene lost 0 bases and the J gene lost 7 bases, with 16 bases spanning the gap. This CDR3 region has 15 residues. The germline V gene has CDR1 LGHDT and CDR2 YNNKEL (reference sequence). CDR3 sequence reads: CASSQDPTLGGEQYF. The CDR3 nucleotides are TGTGCCAGCAGCCAAGATCCGACTCTAGGAGGTGAGCAGTACTTC.

The chain has TRBV7-8 and TRBJ1-1; D unclear. Germline CDR1 SGHVS, CDR2 FQNEAQ. V was clipped by 5 bases and J by 3 bases, with 10 bases between them. The CDR3 sequence is 13 residues long. CDR3 loop: CASSREGDTEAFF. The CDR3, as DNA: TGTGCCAGCAGCAGAGAAGGCGACACTGAAGCTTTCTTT.

The CDR3 sequence is CASSASEEVRGGYTF. CDR3 sequence (DNA): TGTGCCAGCAGCGCTTCAGAGGAGGTTCGGGGTGGCTACACCTTC. The J gene is TRBJ1-2, the V gene TRBV12-3 or TRBV12-4, with D hard to call. This CDR3 has 15 amino acids. V shed 6 bases and J shed 7 bases, with 21 bases lying between them.

This clonotype was seen more than once but under ten times. This chain joins TRBV2 and TRBJ1-1; no clear D. V dropped 8 bases and J dropped 1 base, with 5 bases sitting between them. CDR3 length: 11 residues. Looked up from germline, CDR1 is SNHLY and CDR2 is FYNNEI. The CDR3 loop is CASGTNTEAFF. CDR3 bases: TGTGCCAGCGGCACGAACACTGAAGCTTTCTTT.

The CDR3 loop is CSARDHSESGYGYTF. The CDR3 nucleotides are TGCAGTGCTAGAGATCATTCAGAATCCGGCTATGGCTACACCTTC. V is TRBV20-1 and J is TRBJ1-2; D gene ambiguous. The CDR3 consists of 15 residues. V lost 0 bases to trimming and J lost 4 bases, with 15 bases between them. Germline V gene data show CDR1 as DFQATT and CDR2 as SNEGSKA (reference sequence).

This clonotype occurred once. The chain recombines TRBV29-1 with TRBJ2-1; D remains ambiguous. There are 14 residues in the CDR3. Trimming left V 3 bases short and J 3 bases short, with 12 bases between. The V gene's germline CDR1 is SQVTM and CDR2 ANQGSEA. CDR3 amino acids: CSVDIRKNYNEQFF. The CDR3 DNA sequence: TGCAGCGTTGATATCAGGAAGAACTACAATGAGCAGTTCTTC.

This sequence joins TRBV2 and TRBJ2-1; maybe TRBD2 (6 bases). This CDR3 has 16 residues. Per germline, CDR1 SNHLY and CDR2 FYNNEI. V gave up 7 bases and J gave up 4 bases, with 20 bases separating them. The CDR3 reads CASILASRGGYNEQFF. The CDR3 bases are TGTGCCAGCATCCTTGCCTCACGGGGAGGATACAATGAGCAGTTCTTC. Full variable domain (outside the CDR3, taken from reference TRBV2 and TRBJ2-1): EPEVTQTPSHQVTQMGQEVILRCVPISNHLYFYWYRQILGQKVEFLVSFYNNEISEKSEIFDDQFSVERPDGSNFTLKIRSTKLEDSAMYFCASILASRGGYNEQFFGPGTRLTVL.

The chain combines TRBV20-1 with TRBJ2-1; TRBD2 is a possible D gene (7 bases). The germline V gene has CDR1 DFQATT and CDR2 SNEGSKA (reference sequence). This CDR3 has 10 residues. V was shortened by 5 bases and J by 15 bases, with 14 bases between the two germline ends. The chain's CDR3 is CSAQTGGMFF. The CDR3 DNA reads TGCAGTGCTCAGACGGGGGGCATGTTCTTC.

The chain carries TRBV4-2 and TRBJ2-4, with 11 bases fitting TRBD2. The ends lost 1 base at V and 0 bases at J; junction bases unmatched: 14. CDR1 is LGHNA and CDR2 is YNFKEQ in the germline V gene. The CDR3 covers 21 residues. The CDR3 DNA follows: TGTGCCAGCAGCCAAGCCAGTGGGCTAGCGGGGGGTATACTAGCCAAAAACATTCAGTACTTC. This sequence encodes CASSQASGLAGGILAKNIQYF.

V is TRBV7-3 and J is TRBJ1-1; D is ambiguous. The V and J ends lost 0 bases and 1 base respectively, with 9 bases between them. The CDR3 runs 15 residues. Germline loops: CDR1 SGHTA, CDR2 FQGTGA. In DNA form, the CDR3 reads TGTGCCAGCAGCTTAACGATCTGGGGGAACACTGAAGCTTTCTTT. This gives the protein CASSLTIWGNTEAFF.

The genes are TRBV4-1 and TRBJ2-7, with 7 bases fitting TRBD1. Germline lookup yields CDR1 MGHRA and CDR2 YSYEKL. The V and J ends lost 4 bases and 6 bases, in that order; junction bases with no gene match: 12. This CDR3 contains 15 residues. The CDR3 reads CASSPYRGIESEQYF. In DNA form, the CDR3 reads TGCGCCAGCAGCCCCTACAGGGGAATAGAGTCCGAGCAGTACTTC.

This chain links TRBV10-3 with TRBJ2-7; TRBD2 aligns across 11 bases. The CDR3 runs 14 residues. V lost 4 bases and J lost 2; bases outside the gene matches: 1. CDR1 is ENHRY and CDR2 is SYGVKD in the germline V gene. DNA of the CDR3: TGTGCCATCAGTGTAGCGGGGGGGACCTACGAGCAGTACTTC. Its translation: CAISVAGGTYEQYF.

The chain links TRBV6-5 to TRBJ1-4, with unresolved D. Per germline, CDR1 MNHEY and CDR2 SVGAGI. The germline V and J ends were trimmed by 0 bases and 5 bases, with 4 bases remaining between them. CDR3 length equals 13 residues. CDR3 protein: CASSYSVNEKLFF. Written as DNA, the CDR3 is TGTGCCAGCAGTTACTCAGTGAATGAAAAACTGTTTTTT.

The chain employs TRBV18 and TRBJ1-2, with 8 positions matching TRBD1. The germline V gene encodes CDR1 KGHSH and CDR2 LQKENI. The CDR3 runs to 16 residues. Trimming cost V 6 bases and J 5 bases; bases outside gene matches: 14. CDR3 amino acids: CASSPGAGGLQYGYTF. CDR3 DNA sequence: TGTGCCAGCTCTCCCGGTGCAGGGGGCCTCCAGTATGGCTACACCTTC.

The chain carries TRBV7-9 and TRBJ2-1; D unresolved. Germline CDR1 and CDR2: SEHNR and FQNEAQ (reference sequence). With 5 bases removed from V and 8 bases from J, the gap between germline ends came to 10 bases. The CDR3 runs 12 residues. The CDR3 region is CASSRDVDEQFF. CDR3 bases: TGTGCCAGCAGCCGAGACGTCGATGAGCAGTTCTTC.